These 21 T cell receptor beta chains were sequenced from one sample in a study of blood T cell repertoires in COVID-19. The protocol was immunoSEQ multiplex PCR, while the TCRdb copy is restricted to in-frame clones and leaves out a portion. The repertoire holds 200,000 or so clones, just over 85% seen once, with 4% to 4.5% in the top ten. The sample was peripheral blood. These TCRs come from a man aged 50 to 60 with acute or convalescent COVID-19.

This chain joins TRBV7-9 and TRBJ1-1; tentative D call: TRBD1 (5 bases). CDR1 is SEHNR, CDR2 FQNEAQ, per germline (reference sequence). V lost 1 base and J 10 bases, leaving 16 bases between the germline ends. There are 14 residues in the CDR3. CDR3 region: CASSLGGAQARAFF. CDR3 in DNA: TGTGCCAGCAGCTTAGGTGGGGCGCAGGCGCGAGCTTTCTTT.

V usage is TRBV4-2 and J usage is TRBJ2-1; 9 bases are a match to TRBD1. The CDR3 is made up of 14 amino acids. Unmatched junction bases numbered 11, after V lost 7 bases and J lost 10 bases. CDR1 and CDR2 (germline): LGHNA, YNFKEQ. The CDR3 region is CASTPGQGFGEQFF. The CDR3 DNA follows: TGTGCCAGCACCCCGGGACAGGGTTTTGGGGAGCAGTTCTTC.

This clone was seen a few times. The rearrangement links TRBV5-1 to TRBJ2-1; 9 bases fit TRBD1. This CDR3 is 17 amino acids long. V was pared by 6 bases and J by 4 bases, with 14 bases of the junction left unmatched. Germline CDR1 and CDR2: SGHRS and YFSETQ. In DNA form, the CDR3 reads TGCGCCAGCACACCGCGTCAACAGGGGGCATCTTACAATGAGCAGTTCTTC. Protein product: CASTPRQQGASYNEQFF. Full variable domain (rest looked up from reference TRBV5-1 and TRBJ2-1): KAGVTQTPRYLIKTRGQQVTLSCSPISGHRSVSWYQQTPGQGLQFLFEYFSETQRNKGNFPGRFSGRQFSNSRSEMNVSTLELGDSALYLCASTPRQQGASYNEQFFGPGTRLTVL.

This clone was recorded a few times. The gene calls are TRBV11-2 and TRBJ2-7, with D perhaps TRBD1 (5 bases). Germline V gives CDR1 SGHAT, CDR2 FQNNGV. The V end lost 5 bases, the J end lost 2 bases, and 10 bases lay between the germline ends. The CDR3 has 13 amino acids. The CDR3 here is CASSHGQAYEQYF. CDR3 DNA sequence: TGTGCCAGCAGCCACGGACAAGCCTACGAGCAGTACTTC.

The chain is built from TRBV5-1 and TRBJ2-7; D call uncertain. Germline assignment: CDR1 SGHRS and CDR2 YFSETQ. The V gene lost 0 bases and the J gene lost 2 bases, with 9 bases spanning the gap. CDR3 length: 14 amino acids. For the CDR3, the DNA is TGCGCCAGCAGCTTGGCCACGGGTCCCTACGAGCAGTACTTC. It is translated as CASSLATGPYEQYF.

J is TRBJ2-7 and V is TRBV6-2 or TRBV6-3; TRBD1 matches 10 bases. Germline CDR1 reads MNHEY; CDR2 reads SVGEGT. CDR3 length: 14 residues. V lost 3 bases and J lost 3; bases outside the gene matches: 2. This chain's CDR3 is CASSYGTGDYEQYF. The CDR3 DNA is TGTGCCAGCAGTTATGGGACAGGGGACTACGAGCAGTACTTC.

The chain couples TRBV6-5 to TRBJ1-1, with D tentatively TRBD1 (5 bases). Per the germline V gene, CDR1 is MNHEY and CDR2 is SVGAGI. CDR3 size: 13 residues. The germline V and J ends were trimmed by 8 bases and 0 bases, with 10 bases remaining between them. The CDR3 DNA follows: TGTGCCAGCGGGGCAGGGCTGAACACTGAAGCTTTCTTT. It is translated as CASGAGLNTEAFF.

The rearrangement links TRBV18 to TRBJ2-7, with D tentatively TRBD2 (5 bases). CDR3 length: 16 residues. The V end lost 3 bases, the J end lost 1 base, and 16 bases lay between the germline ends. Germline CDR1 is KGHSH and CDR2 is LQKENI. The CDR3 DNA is TGTGCCAGCTCACCCCGCGGACCGGGGTTATCCTACGAGCAGTACTTC. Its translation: CASSPRGPGLSYEQYF.

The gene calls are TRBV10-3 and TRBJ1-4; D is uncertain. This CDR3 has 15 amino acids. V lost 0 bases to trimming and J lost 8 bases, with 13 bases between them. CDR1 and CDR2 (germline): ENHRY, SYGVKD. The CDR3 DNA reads TGTGCCATCAGTGAGTCTTTTAGTGAAAAAGAAAAACTGTTTTTT. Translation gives CAISESFSEKEKLFF.

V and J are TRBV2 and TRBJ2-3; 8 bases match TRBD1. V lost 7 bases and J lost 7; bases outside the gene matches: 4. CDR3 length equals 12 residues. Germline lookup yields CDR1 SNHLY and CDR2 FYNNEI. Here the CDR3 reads CASNGQGYTQYF. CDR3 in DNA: TGTGCCAGCAACGGACAGGGATATACGCAGTATTTT.

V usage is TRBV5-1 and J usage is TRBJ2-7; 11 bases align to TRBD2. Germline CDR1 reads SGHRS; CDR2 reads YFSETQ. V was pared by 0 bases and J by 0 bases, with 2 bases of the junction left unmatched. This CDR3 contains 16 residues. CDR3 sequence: CASSLGTSGFSYEQYF. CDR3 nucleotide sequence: TGCGCCAGCAGCTTGGGGACTAGCGGGTTCTCCTACGAGCAGTACTTC.

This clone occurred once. The CDR3 here is CASSRGQQGNQPQHF. CDR3 nucleotides: TGTGCCAGCAGTCGGGGACAGCAGGGCAATCAGCCCCAGCATTTT. The rearrangement joins TRBV6-5 to TRBJ1-5, with 7 bases aligning to TRBD1. This CDR3 spans 15 amino acids. Germline-derived CDR1 and CDR2 are MNHEY and SVGAGI. The V gene end was trimmed by 5 bases and the J gene end by 2 bases; junction bases not matched to a gene: 6.

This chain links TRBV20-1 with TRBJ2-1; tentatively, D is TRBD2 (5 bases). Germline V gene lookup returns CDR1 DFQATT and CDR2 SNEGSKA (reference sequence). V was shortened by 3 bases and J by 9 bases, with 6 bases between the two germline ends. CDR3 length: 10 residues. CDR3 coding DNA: TGCAGTGCTAGGGGGAGTGAGCAGTTCTTC. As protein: CSARGSEQFF.

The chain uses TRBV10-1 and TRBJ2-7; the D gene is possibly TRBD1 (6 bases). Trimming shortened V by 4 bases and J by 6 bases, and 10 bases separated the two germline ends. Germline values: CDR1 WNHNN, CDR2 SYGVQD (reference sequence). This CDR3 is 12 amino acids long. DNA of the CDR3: TGCGCCAGCAGTGGAATAGGGGGCGAGCAGTACTTC. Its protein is CASSGIGGEQYF.

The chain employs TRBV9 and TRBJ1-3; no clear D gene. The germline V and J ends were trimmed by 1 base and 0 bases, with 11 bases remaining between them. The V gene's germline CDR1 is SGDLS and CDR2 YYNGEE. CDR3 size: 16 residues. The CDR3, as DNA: TGTGCCAGCAGCGTATCCCCAGGAACCTCTGGAAACACCATATATTTT. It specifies CASSVSPGTSGNTIYF.

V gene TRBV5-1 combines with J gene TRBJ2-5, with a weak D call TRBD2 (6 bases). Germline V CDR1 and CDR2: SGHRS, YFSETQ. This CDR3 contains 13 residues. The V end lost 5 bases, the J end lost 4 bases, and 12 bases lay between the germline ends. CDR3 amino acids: CASRLRGGETQYF. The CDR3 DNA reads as TGCGCCAGCAGACTGCGGGGAGGAGAGACCCAGTACTTC.

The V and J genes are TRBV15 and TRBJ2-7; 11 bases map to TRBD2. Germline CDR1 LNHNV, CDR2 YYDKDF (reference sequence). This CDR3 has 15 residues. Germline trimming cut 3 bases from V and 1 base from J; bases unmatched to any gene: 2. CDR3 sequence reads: CATSRGTSGSYEQYF. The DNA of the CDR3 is TGTGCCACCAGCAGGGGGACTAGCGGATCCTACGAGCAGTACTTC. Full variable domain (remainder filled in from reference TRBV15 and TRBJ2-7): DAMVIQNPRYQVTQFGKPVTLSCSQTLNHNVMYWYQQKSSQAPKLLFHYYDKDFNNEADTPDNFQSRRPNTSFCFLDIRSPGLGDTAMYLCATSRGTSGSYEQYFGPGTRLTVT.

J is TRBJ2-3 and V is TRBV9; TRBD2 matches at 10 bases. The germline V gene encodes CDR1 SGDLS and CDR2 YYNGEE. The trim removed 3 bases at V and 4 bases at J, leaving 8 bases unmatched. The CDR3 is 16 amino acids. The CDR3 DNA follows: TGTGCCAGCAGCGCTGTTAGCGGGGGGTGGTCAGATACGCAGTATTTT. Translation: CASSAVSGGWSDTQYF.

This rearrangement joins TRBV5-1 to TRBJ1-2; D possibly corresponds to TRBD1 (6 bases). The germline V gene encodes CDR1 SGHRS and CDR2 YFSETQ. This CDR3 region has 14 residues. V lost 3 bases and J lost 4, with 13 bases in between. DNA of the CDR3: TGCGCCAGCAGCTCACAGGGTGAGGTCTATGGCTACACCTTC. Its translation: CASSSQGEVYGYTF. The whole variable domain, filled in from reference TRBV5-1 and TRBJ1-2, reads KAGVTQTPRYLIKTRGQQVTLSCSPISGHRSVSWYQQTPGQGLQFLFEYFSETQRNKGNFPGRFSGRQFSNSRSEMNVSTLELGDSALYLCASSSQGEVYGYTFGSGTRLTVV.

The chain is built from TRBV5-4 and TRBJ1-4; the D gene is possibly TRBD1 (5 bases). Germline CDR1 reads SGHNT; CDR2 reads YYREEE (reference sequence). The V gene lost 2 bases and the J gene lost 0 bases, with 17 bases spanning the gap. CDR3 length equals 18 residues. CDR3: CASSLSTTALTTNEKLFF. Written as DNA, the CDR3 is TGTGCCAGCAGCTTATCCACGACAGCCCTTACAACTAATGAAAAACTGTTTTTT.

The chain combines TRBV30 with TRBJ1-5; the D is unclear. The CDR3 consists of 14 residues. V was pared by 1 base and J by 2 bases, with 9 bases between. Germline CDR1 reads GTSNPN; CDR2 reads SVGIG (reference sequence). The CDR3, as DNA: TGTGCCTGGAGTGGCAGGAAGGGCAATCAGCCCCAGCATTTT. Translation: CAWSGRKGNQPQHF.